This T cell receptor beta chain stems from a study of tumor-infiltrating lymphocytes in primary liver carcinoma. Study-level information: Each of the samples returned roughly 3.65 to 7.5 million productive TCRbeta reads (a yield similar across tissue types).

The researchers obtained blood RNA from unsorted whole blood and also extracted germline DNA. Making TCR beta cDNA involved approximately 510 ng total RNA and a constant-region primer. Libraries for TCR beta were built through three nested multiplex PCR rounds, which together made up a slightly modified ARM-PCR procedure. The first two PCR rounds, roughly 11 cycles each, used TRBV1-TRBV30 forward primers and a C-beta reverse primer. Using its own MiXCR run on the multiplex PCR reads, TCRdb lists one record per CDR3 protein. The sample shows some 180,000 distinct CDR3 sequences, 50% to 75% of them seen only once. The CDR3 has 12 amino acids. With V trimmed by 5 bases and J by 10 bases, 7 bases remained unmatched.

V usage is TRBV12-3 or TRBV12-4 and J usage is TRBJ2-7; 8 nucleotides line up with TRBD1. Sequencing was done on a sample of peripheral blood. The sequence came from a man aged 35-49 years with primary liver carcinoma and hepatitis B virus infection. This CDR3 is CASSLPDRAQYF. In nucleotides, the CDR3 is TGTGCCAGCAGTCTCCCGGACAGGGCCCAGTACTTC.